Presented here are 29 T cell receptor beta chains from one specimen sequenced in a study of lung T cells in sarcoidosis with Löfgren's syndrome (dated by TCRdb to between 2016 and 2019). Sequencing took place on an Illumina MiSeq. The public reads were run again by TCRdb, first through fastp at Q25 and then through MiXCR, and only productive beta chains were kept. Rows matching on CDR3 protein sequence are summarized as one entry with the most common DNA and genes. Counted in this sample were 8,500 to 9,500 distinct CDR3 sequences; roughly 21% of them appeared once. Clones ranked in the top ten supply 20% to 25% of the sample. Sample: CD4+ T cells from bronchoalveolar lavage fluid. The receptor source for this set is a human donor with sarcoidosis (Löfgren's syndrome or another form), or a control subject (not recorded which).

In its sample, this clonotype was seen a few times. This chain joins TRBV28 and TRBJ1-2; D not resolved. The V gene's germline CDR1 is MDHEN and CDR2 SYDVKM. There are 14 residues in the CDR3. V was cut by 5 bases and J by 4 bases, with 14 bases left in between. The CDR3 reads CASSIYTSLYGYTF. The CDR3 region has the DNA TGTGCCAGCAGTATTTATACCTCCCTCTATGGCTACACCTTC.

As regards this clonotype: A much larger clonotype is one base distant, so this may be a read error. DNA of the CDR3: TGTGCCTGCTCACCACCGGGGATTGGCGAGCAGTACTTC. Translation: CACSPPGIGEQYF. The rearrangement joins TRBV18 to TRBJ2-7, with D possibly TRBD2 on 5 matching bases. Germline CDR1 reads KGHSH; CDR2 reads LQKENI. This CDR3 region has 13 residues.

The gene calls are TRBV7-2 and TRBJ2-2; D might be TRBD2 (5 bases). Germline V lookup: CDR1 SGHTA, CDR2 FQGNSA. The CDR3 consists of 15 residues. Trimming stripped 1 base from V and 7 bases from J, with 13 bases between. CDR3 DNA sequence: TGTGCCAGCAGCTTAGAAGGGAGTAGGATCGGGGAGCTGTTTTTT. It encodes CASSLEGSRIGELFF.

With regard to this clonotype: A single base separates this from a much larger clone, so it may be a read error. The V gene is TRBV2, the J gene TRBJ2-5; D perhaps matches TRBD2 (6 bases). CDR1 is SNHLY and CDR2 is FYNNEI in the germline V gene. The CDR3 runs to 14 residues. The CDR3 DNA reads TGTGCCAGCAATTTGGGCGGGGCGCAAGAGACCCGGTACTTC. It translates to CASNLGGAQETRYF.

This clonotype has at least ten counts. J is TRBJ2-1 and V is TRBV27; D not resolved. Germline V gene sequence: CDR1 MNHEY, CDR2 SMNVEV (reference sequence). CDR3 length equals 17 residues. V was shortened by 5 bases and J by 6 bases, with 23 bases between the two germline ends. This CDR3 is CASSGRASSSVLNEQFF. CDR3 nucleotide sequence: TGTGCCAGCAGTGGGCGTGCAAGCTCGAGTGTCCTCAATGAGCAGTTCTTC.

This clonotype rates as medium-sized. The chain links TRBV3-1 to TRBJ1-4; D may be TRBD1 (5 bases). The CDR3 runs to 17 residues. CDR1 LGHDT and CDR2 YNNKEL come from the germline V gene (reference sequence). V was shortened by 2 bases and J by 6 bases, with 19 bases between the two germline ends. CDR3 sequence: CASSQSGTGVRDEKLFF. Here the CDR3 DNA reads TGTGCCAGCAGCCAATCCGGGACGGGGGTCAGAGATGAAAAACTGTTTTTT.

At least ten counts were recorded for this clonotype. The V gene is TRBV7-2, the J gene TRBJ2-1, with D tentatively TRBD1 or TRBD2 (5 bases each). The CDR3 spans 13 residues. Germline V gene data show CDR1 as SGHTA and CDR2 as FQGNSA. V gave up 3 bases and J gave up 5 bases, with 8 bases separating them. For the CDR3, the DNA is TGTGCCAGCAGCTTTGGGGGAAACAATGAGCAGTTCTTC. Protein product: CASSFGGNNEQFF.

This clonotype was observed many times. The rearrangement links TRBV18 to TRBJ2-3, with D possibly matching TRBD1 (6 bases). Looked up from germline, CDR1 is KGHSH and CDR2 is LQKENI. Trimming took off 8 bases at V and 5 bases at J, with 29 bases between the two ends. This CDR3 region has 18 residues. The CDR3 sequence is CASEPGQYRLGRGDTQYF. The CDR3 nucleotides are TGTGCCAGCGAGCCTGGACAGTATCGACTCGGTCGGGGAGATACGCAGTATTTT.

On this clonotype itself: A read error may explain this, as a much larger clone is one base away. V usage is TRBV3-1 and J usage is TRBJ2-5, with TRBD1 matching over 7 bases. Germline V gene lookup returns CDR1 LGHDT and CDR2 YNNKEL (reference sequence). The CDR3 is 16 residues long. The CDR3 loop is CASSQGVLGTEEAQYF. The CDR3 nucleotides read TGTGCCAGCAGCCAAGGAGTCTTGGGGACAGAAGAGGCCCAGTACTTC.

This chain links TRBV3-1 with TRBJ2-3; D unresolved. The CDR3 runs to 13 residues. V lost 2 bases and J lost 2, with 5 bases in between. The germline V gene encodes CDR1 LGHDT and CDR2 YNNKEL (reference sequence). The CDR3 coding sequence is TGTGCCAGCAGCCAATATAACACAGATACGCAGTATTTT. It yields the protein CASSQYNTDTQYF.

This clonotype showed up many times. The rearrangement uses TRBV7-2 and TRBJ1-6; D gene ambiguous. Germline assignment: CDR1 SGHTA and CDR2 FQGNSA. This CDR3 has 16 residues. The V gene lost 4 bases and the J gene lost 0 bases, with 10 bases spanning the gap. The CDR3 loop is CASSSLQSSYNSPLHF. The CDR3 DNA reads TGTGCCAGCAGCTCCCTACAGAGCTCCTATAATTCACCCCTCCACTTT. Drawing the rest from reference TRBV7-2 and TRBJ1-6, the complete variable domain is GAGVSQSPSNKVTEKGKDVELRCDPISGHTALYWYRQSLGQGLEFLIYFQGNSAPDKSGLPSDRFSAERTGGSVSTLTIQRTQQEDSAVYLCASSSLQSSYNSPLHFGNGTRLTVT.

A few counts support this clonotype. CDR3 amino acids: CATSPGQTIYGYTF. The CDR3 coding sequence is TGTGCCACCAGCCCGGGACAGACGATCTATGGCTACACCTTC. The chain is built from TRBV10-3 and TRBJ1-2, with 7 bases lining up with TRBD1. From germline, CDR1 is ENHRY and CDR2 SYGVKD. After removal of 10 bases from V and 4 bases from J, the junction contained 12 bases not matched to a gene. This CDR3 is built from 14 residues.

To note about this clonotype: The CDR3 end shows no conserved phenylalanine or tryptophan, and so a read error is likely. The chain joins TRBV28 to TRBJ1-1; TRBD1 matches at 9 bases. The germline V gene encodes CDR1 MDHEN and CDR2 SYDVKM. CDR3 length: 14 residues. The CDR3 protein is CTSSSGQGNTEAFL. The CDR3 DNA reads as TGTACCAGCAGTTCGGGACAGGGGAACACTGAAGCTTTCCTT.

This clonotype was observed once. A single base separates this from a much larger clone, so it may be a read error. V gene TRBV6-2 or TRBV6-3 combines with J gene TRBJ2-2; the match to TRBD2 covers 8 bases. CDR3 length: 16 amino acids. Germline CDR1 reads MNHEY; CDR2 reads SVGEGT. CDR3 nucleotide sequence: TGTGCCAGCAGACTCAGCGGGAGCGCGAACACCGGGGAGCTGCTTTTT. This encodes CASRLSGSANTGELLF.

This clonotype was detected many times. This chain joins TRBV7-9 and TRBJ1-1; D is possibly TRBD1 (6 bases). The V and J ends lost 3 bases and 4 bases respectively, with 9 bases between them. The CDR3 length is 13 residues. Looked up from germline, CDR1 is SEHNR and CDR2 is FQNEAQ (reference sequence). The CDR3 protein is CASSFEGGTEAFF. Here the CDR3 DNA reads TGTGCCAGCAGCTTCGAAGGGGGCACTGAAGCTTTCTTT.

Many counts were recorded for this clonotype. The chain combines TRBV28 with TRBJ2-6; D tentatively fits TRBD1 or TRBD2 (6 bases each). Germline V lookup: CDR1 MDHEN, CDR2 SYDVKM. Trimming removed 4 bases from V and 4 bases from J, with 14 bases in between. The CDR3 has 16 amino acids. The CDR3 sequence: CASSSRRGGGANVLTF. The CDR3 bases are TGTGCCAGCAGTTCTCGCAGGGGAGGAGGGGCCAACGTCCTGACTTTC.

By share, this clonotype ranks as medium-sized. This chain links TRBV7-6 with TRBJ2-1; weak D call: TRBD1 (6 bases). CDR3 length: 14 residues. Germline-derived CDR1 and CDR2 are SGHVS and FNYEAQ. V was cut by 4 bases and J by 6 bases, with 13 bases left in between. The CDR3 DNA reads TGTGCCAGCAGCTCTTTCGACAGGACCAATGAGCAGTTCTTC. Its translation is CASSSFDRTNEQFF.

This clonotype was detected only a few times. V is TRBV11-2 and J is TRBJ1-3, with unresolved D. The CDR3 covers 14 residues. V gave up 7 bases and J gave up 6 bases, with 16 bases separating them. The V gene's germline CDR1 is SGHAT and CDR2 FQNNGV. The CDR3, as DNA: TGTGCCAGCACCCCGTGGACGCTCGAAAACACCATATATTTT. Translating gives CASTPWTLENTIYF.

This clonotype occurred many times. V usage is TRBV4-2 and J usage is TRBJ1-2; D not resolved. The V gene lost 0 bases and the J gene lost 5 bases, with 10 bases spanning the gap. The germline CDR1 and CDR2 sequences are LGHNA and YNFKEQ. The CDR3 loop spans 14 amino acids. For the CDR3, the DNA is TGTGCCAGCAGCCAAGATGTTGAGTTTTATGGCTACACCTTC. It specifies CASSQDVEFYGYTF.

This clonotype was recorded at least ten times. The rearrangement links TRBV5-4 to TRBJ1-2, with 8 nucleotides matching TRBD1. CDR3 size: 14 residues. The V and J ends lost 4 bases and 8 bases, in that order; junction bases with no gene match: 10. Germline V lookup: CDR1 SGHNT, CDR2 YYREEE (reference sequence). This CDR3 is CASSTTAGGLGYTF. In DNA, the CDR3 is TGTGCCAGCAGCACGACTGCAGGGGGCTTGGGCTACACCTTC. Filled out from reference TRBV5-4 and TRBJ1-2, the complete variable domain reads ETGVTQSPTHLIKTRGQQVTLRCSSQSGHNTVSWYQQALGQGPQFIFQYYREEENGRGNFPPRFSGLQFPNYSSELNVNALELDDSALYLCASSTTAGGLGYTFGSGTRLTVV.

Notes on this clonotype: An end of the junction does not agree with germline; a read error may underlie this. This sequence joins TRBV5-6 and TRBJ2-1, with a possible D match to TRBD1 (6 bases). Germline V gene sequence: CDR1 SGHDT, CDR2 YYEEEE. The CDR3 is 15 residues long. The CDR3 nucleotides read TGCGCCAGCAGCTTGTTTACAGGGACGGGCAATGAGCAGTTCTTC. This codes for CASSLFTGTGNEQFF. The variable domain in full, completed from reference TRBV5-6 and TRBJ2-1, reads DAGVTQSPTHLIKTRGQQVTLRCSPKSGHDTVSWYQQALGQGPQFIFQYYEEEERQRGNFPDRFSGHQFPNYSSELNVNALLLGDSALYLCASSLFTGTGNEQFFGPGTRLTVL.

This clonotype was seen many times. This rearrangement joins TRBV11-2 to TRBJ2-7; D is unresolved. Looked up from germline, CDR1 is SGHAT and CDR2 is FQNNGV. V lost 0 bases and J 5 bases, leaving 11 bases between the germline ends. The CDR3 is made up of 14 amino acids. CDR3 sequence reads: CASSLEAIGNEQYF. CDR3 bases: TGTGCCAGCAGCTTAGAGGCGATAGGAAACGAGCAGTACTTC.

By share, this clonotype ranks as medium-sized. This rearrangement joins TRBV6-1 to TRBJ2-7; the D gene is possibly TRBD2 (5 bases). The CDR3 is 12 amino acids. The V and J ends lost 8 bases and 7 bases respectively, with 15 bases between them. Germline lookup yields CDR1 MNHNS and CDR2 SASEGT. In nucleotides, the CDR3 is TGTGCCAGCTCCTGGACCTCGGGGGAGCAGTACTTC. Amino acids: CASSWTSGEQYF.

This clonotype appeared many times. The chain joins TRBV5-1 to TRBJ1-3, with 9 positions matching TRBD1. CDR1 and CDR2 (germline): SGHRS, YFSETQ. This CDR3 spans 17 amino acids. V gave up 4 bases and J gave up 4 bases; unmatched junction bases: 12. The CDR3 here is CASSTAQPGQGGNTIYF. In DNA, the CDR3 is TGCGCCAGCAGCACTGCCCAACCGGGACAGGGAGGAAACACCATATATTTT.

The J gene is TRBJ2-7, the V gene TRBV2, with a possible D match to TRBD1 (7 bases). The CDR3 loop spans 15 amino acids. Germline V CDR1 and CDR2: SNHLY, FYNNEI. V gave up 7 bases and J gave up 1 base, with 17 bases separating them. The CDR3 spells CASNLRQGLSYEQYF. CDR3 DNA: TGTGCCAGCAATCTCCGACAGGGACTTTCCTACGAGCAGTACTTC.

This clonotype occurred once. A read error is possible here, since a much larger clone lies one base away. The chain links TRBV14 to TRBJ1-2, with unresolved D. The CDR3 is 15 amino acids. Per germline, CDR1 SGHDN and CDR2 FVKESK. V was trimmed by 1 base and J by 5 bases, leaving 14 bases between them. CDR3 sequence: CASSQGRRVPYGYTF. CDR3 nucleotides: TGTGCCAGCAGCCAAGGGAGAAGAGTACCTTATGGCTACACCTTC.

In its sample, this clonotype was seen many times. The chain links TRBV18 to TRBJ1-5; TRBD1 matches at 8 bases. Trimming took 4 bases from V and 6 from J; bases not matched to a gene: 8. This CDR3 has 15 amino acids. Germline values: CDR1 KGHSH, CDR2 LQKENI. The CDR3 nucleotides are TGTGCCAGCTCACGAGGACAGGGAAAAGGTCAGCCCCAGCATTTT. Its translation: CASSRGQGKGQPQHF.

The chain is built from TRBV2 and TRBJ2-2; TRBD1 is a possible D gene (6 bases). The V end was cut by 6 bases, the J end by 5 bases, with 19 bases between. Germline V gene lookup returns CDR1 SNHLY and CDR2 FYNNEI. This CDR3 has 16 residues. The CDR3 loop reads CASSANWDMRTGELFF. CDR3 DNA: TGTGCCAGCAGCGCTAATTGGGACATGCGGACCGGGGAGCTGTTTTTT. Full variable domain (missing parts from reference TRBV2 and TRBJ2-2): EPEVTQTPSHQVTQMGQEVILRCVPISNHLYFYWYRQILGQKVEFLVSFYNNEISEKSEIFDDQFSVERPDGSNFTLKIRSTKLEDSAMYFCASSANWDMRTGELFFGEGSRLTVL.

Concerning this clonotype: A much larger clone differs by one base, so this may be a read error. The rearrangement joins TRBV7-9 to TRBJ2-7; D unclear. The CDR3 covers 16 residues. In germline, CDR1 is SEHNR, CDR2 FQNEAQ (reference sequence). The V end lost 4 bases, the J end lost 0 bases, and 16 bases lay between the germline ends. CDR3 region: CASSSEQIPSSYEQYF. In DNA form, the CDR3 reads TGTGCCAGCAGCTCCGAACAGATACCTAGCTCCTACGAGCAGTACTTC. Full variable domain (missing parts from reference TRBV7-9 and TRBJ2-7): DTGVSQNPRHKITKRGQNVTFRCDPISEHNRLYWYRQTLGQGPEFLTYFQNEAQLEKSRLLSDRFSAERPKGSFSTLEIQRTEQGDSAMYLCASSSEQIPSSYEQYFGPGTRLTVT.